This record looks at one T cell receptor beta chain sequence and its context. The target antigen is unknown. Germline lookup yields CDR1 MNHEY and CDR2 SMNVEV (reference sequence). The CDR3 length is 11 residues. The V and J ends lost 6 bases and 4 bases respectively, with 7 bases between them. This sample was taken from a study of Graves' ophthalmopathy and Graves' hyperthyroidism. Background on the study: At initial diagnosis, peripheral blood was obtained, and this preceded any treatment. Study observations and caveats: Blood also held most thyroid clonotypes expanded above 0.001 frequency.

From RNA, the CDR3 regions of TCR beta chains were amplified and sequenced. Investigators did first-round RT-PCR with HTBI primers, then second-round multiplex PCR. TCRdb called the multiplex PCR reads again in MiXCR, with one record for every CDR3 protein. The data show more than 300,000 distinct CDR3 sequences, with 17% seen just once and 2.4% held by the top ten. Excluded: other autoimmune disease, uncontrolled infection, pregnancy or lactation. The TCR comes from an adult woman with stable Graves' hyperthyroidism. Source material: peripheral blood. The J gene is TRBJ2-7, the V gene TRBV27; D unclear. CDR3 in amino acids: CASRKRYEQYF. CDR3 bases: TGTGCCAGCAGGAAGAGGTACGAGCAGTACTTC.